This T cell receptor (beta chain) emerged from a study of T-cell reconstitution after alpha-beta-depleted transplantation in children (dated by TCRdb to the mid-2010s). For context, the study as a whole: Using TCR repertoire profiling, the study followed T-cell immune reconstitution in a quantitative way in children after TCRalphabeta/CD19-depleted allogeneic hematopoietic cell transplantation.

V and J are trimmed by 6 bases and 3 bases, and the gene matches miss 9 bases of the junction. The germline V gene specifies MDHEN as CDR1 and SYDVKM as CDR2. The CDR3 numbers 15 residues from cysteine through phenylalanine. The sequence is cut down to CDR3 DNA, 45 bases in frame from base 1. Receptors were amplified or captured by PCR. TCRdb names Illumina HiSeq 2500 as the instrument used. TCR library preparation used molecular barcoding, with unique molecular identifiers applied to normalize quantification of the TCRbeta repertoire. The public sequencing data were trimmed at Q25 with fastp and processed into clonotypes with MiXCR by TCRdb, which kept only in-frame beta chains. Each record represents a unique CDR3 protein, reported with the most common genes and DNA among its rows. This sample has approximately 650,000 distinct CDR3 sequences in its table, and about an eighth of those were observed once. The ten largest make up around 0.79% of the sample.

Broad study findings and their caveats: In some patients, the high TCRbeta diversity seen at day 60 was put down to recipient T cells and intrathymic progenitors that had survived conditioning. Over the following months the frequencies of hyperexpanded clones went down, and after one year T-cell counts and TCRbeta diversity were mostly credited to newly produced T cells. About two months after transplant, the apparently early recovery of alphabetaT-cell counts reportedly depended on just several hundred clones that had expanded rapidly and came from non-depleted graft cells.

This clonotype was detected only a few times. The antigen it binds to is not known. No much larger clone exists at a distance of one base, and base qualities are not known. The treatment or condition label here, explained by the study, means: allogeneic hematopoietic cell transplantation with graft depleted of TCRalphabeta T cells and CD19 B cells. Transplant recipients were children who received TCRalphabeta/CD19-depleted allogeneic hematopoietic cell grafts. The sample in question was PBMCs, obtained before TCRalphabeta/CD19-depleted stem cell transplant. The V and J segments used are TRBV28 and TRBJ2-7, with 9 junctional bases fitting TRBD1. The receptor's source is a girl aged 2-10 years with congenital amegakaryocytic thrombocytopenia, due to receive a stem cell transplant. The CDR3 corresponds to CASSRAGQGVYEQYF. In nucleotide form, the sequence is TGTGCCAGCAGCCGGGCGGGACAGGGTGTCTACGAGCAGTACTTC.